The source of this T cell receptor beta chain is a study of T-cell reconstitution after alpha-beta-depleted transplantation in children. This clonotype has a count of ten or more. A TCRbeta library incorporating unique molecular identifiers was prepared. TCRdb re-analysed the PCR reads in MiXCR, keeping a single row per CDR3 protein. The table includes roughly 220,000 distinct CDR3 sequences, 12% detected once. The sequencing here drew on PBMCs from the stem cell graft donor, taken from the stem cell graft. This receptor was taken from a human donor who donated a stem cell graft to a child with acute lymphoblastic leukemia.

This CDR3 is CSARRLAGLTDTQYF. The CDR3 region has the DNA TGCAGTGCTAGAAGGCTAGCGGGGCTAACAGATACGCAGTATTTT. The chain is built from TRBV20-1 and TRBJ2-3; TRBD2 agrees at 9 bases. V was pared by 2 bases and J by 3 bases, with 6 bases of the junction left unmatched. Germline V gene data show CDR1 as DFQATT and CDR2 as SNEGSKA (reference sequence). The CDR3 runs to 15 residues.